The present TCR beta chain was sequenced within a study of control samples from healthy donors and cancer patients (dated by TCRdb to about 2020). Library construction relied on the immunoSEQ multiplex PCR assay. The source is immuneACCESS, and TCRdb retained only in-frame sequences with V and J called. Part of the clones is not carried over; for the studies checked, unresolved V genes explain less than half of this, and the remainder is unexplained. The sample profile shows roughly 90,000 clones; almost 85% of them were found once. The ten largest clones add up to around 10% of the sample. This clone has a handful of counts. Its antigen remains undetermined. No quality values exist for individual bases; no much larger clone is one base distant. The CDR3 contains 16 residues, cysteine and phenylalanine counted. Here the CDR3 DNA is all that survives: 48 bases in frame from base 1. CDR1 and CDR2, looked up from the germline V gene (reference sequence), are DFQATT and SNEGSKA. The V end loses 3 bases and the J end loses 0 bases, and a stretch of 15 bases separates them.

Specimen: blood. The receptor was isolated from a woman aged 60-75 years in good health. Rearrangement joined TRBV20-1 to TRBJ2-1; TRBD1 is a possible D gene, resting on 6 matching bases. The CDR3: CSASPRGGSSYNEQFF. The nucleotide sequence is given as TGCAGTGCTAGTCCTAGAGGGGGATCCTCCTACAATGAGCAGTTCTTC.